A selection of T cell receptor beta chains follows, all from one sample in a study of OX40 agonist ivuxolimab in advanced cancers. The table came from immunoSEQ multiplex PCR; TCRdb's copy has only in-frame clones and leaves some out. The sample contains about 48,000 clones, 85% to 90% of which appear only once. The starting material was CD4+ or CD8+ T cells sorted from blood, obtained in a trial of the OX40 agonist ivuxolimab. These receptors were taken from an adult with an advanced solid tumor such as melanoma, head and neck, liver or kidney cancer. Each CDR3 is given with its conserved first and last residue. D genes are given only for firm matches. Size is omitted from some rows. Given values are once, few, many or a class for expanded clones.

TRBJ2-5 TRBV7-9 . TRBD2 TGTGCCAGCAGCTTTCCTAGCGGGGGGGCCCAAGAGACCCAGTACTTC CASSFPSGGAQETQYF
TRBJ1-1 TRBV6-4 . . TGTGCCAGCAGTTACGCGGAAGGGGAAACGAACACTGAAGCTTTCTTT CASSYAEGETNTEAFF
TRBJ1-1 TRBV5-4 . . TGTGCCAGCAGCTTCGGGGGAACTGAAGCTTTCTTT CASSFGGTEAFF
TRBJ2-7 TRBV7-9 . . TGTGCCAGCAGCTTCGTCCAGGACTCCTACGAGCAGTACTTC CASSFVQDSYEQYF
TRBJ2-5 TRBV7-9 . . TGTGCCAGCAGCTTAGTTAGTAGGGGCCAAGAGACCCAGTACTTC CASSLVSRGQETQYF
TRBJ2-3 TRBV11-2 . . TGTGCCAGCAGCCCAGGGGGGGGCACCACAGATACGCAGTATTTT CASSPGGGTTDTQYF
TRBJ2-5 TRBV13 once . TGTGCCAGCAGCCCCTTCTCCGGGGCAGGCCAAGAGACCCAGTACTTC CASSPFSGAGQETQYF
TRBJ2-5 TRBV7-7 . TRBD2 TGTGCCAGCAGCCCACTAGCGGGGGGCCCCCAAGAGACCCAGTACTTC CASSPLAGGPQETQYF
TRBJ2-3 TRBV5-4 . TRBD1 TGTGCCAGCAGCTCGGGACAGGGAGCAGATACGCAGTATTTT CASSSGQGADTQYF
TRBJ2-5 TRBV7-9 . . TGTGCCAGCAGCTTAAGGTCTTTCGGAGAGACCCAGTACTTC CASSLRSFGETQYF
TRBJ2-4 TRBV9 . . TGTGCCAGCAGCGTAAGACCAAGCGAGGGAAACATTCAGTACTTC CASSVRPSEGNIQYF
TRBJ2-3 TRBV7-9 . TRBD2 TGTGCCAGCAGCGACGTACTAGCGGGAGAGACCACAGATACGCAGTATTTT CASSDVLAGETTDTQYF
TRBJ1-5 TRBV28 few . TGTGCCATCTCGACCTGGAATGGCAATCAGCCCCAGCATTTT CAISTWNGNQPQHF
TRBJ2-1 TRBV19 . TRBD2 TGTGCCAGTAGTATAGTACCCCCCACTAGCGCGCTCTACAATGAGCAGTTCTTC CASSIVPPTSALYNEQFF
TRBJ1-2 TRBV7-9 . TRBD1 TGTGCCAGCAGCTCGGGGGACAGTCTTAACTATGGCTACACCTTC CASSSGDSLNYGYTF
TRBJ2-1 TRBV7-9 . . TGTGCCAGCAGGTCCTACAATGAGCAGTTCTTC CASRSYNEQFF
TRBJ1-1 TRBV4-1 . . TGCGCCAGCAGCCAAGATCACGGGACAATGAACACTGAAGCTTTCTTT CASSQDHGTMNTEAFF
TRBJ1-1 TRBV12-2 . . TGTGCAAGTCGCTTAGCGAGGCCAGGGAGATGTCGCCGCACTGAAGCTTTCTTT CASRLARPGRCRRTEAFF
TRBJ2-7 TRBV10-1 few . TGCGCCAGCAGTGAGTCGTTGTACGAGCAGTACTTC CASSESLYEQYF
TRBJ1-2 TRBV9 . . TGTGCCAGCAGCAACGGCTATGGCTACACCTTC CASSNGYGYTF
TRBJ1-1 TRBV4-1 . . TGCGCCAGCAGCCAAGGCAGGTCTAACACTGAAGCTTTCTTT CASSQGRSNTEAFF
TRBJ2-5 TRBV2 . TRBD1 TGTGCCAGCAGTAGGGACAGGGCTGAGGAGACCCAGTACTTC CASSRDRAEETQYF
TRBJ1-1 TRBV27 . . TGTGCCAGCAGCCCCCCCGGGACCGAAGCTTTCTTT CASSPPGTEAFF
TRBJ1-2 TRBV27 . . TGTGCCAGCAGTCACTCCACTGGGGGACGGGATGGCTACACCTTC CASSHSTGGRDGYTF
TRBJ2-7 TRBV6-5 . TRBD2 TGTGCCAGCAGTTACTCGAACAGCGGGGGGACCTACGAGCAGTACTTC CASSYSNSGGTYEQYF
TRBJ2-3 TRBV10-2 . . TGCGCCAGCAGTGATCTAGAGCTTACGCAGTATTTT CASSDLELTQYF
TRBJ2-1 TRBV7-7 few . TGTGCCAGCAGCGACGACAGGGTCTGGGAGGGTGAGCAGTTCTTC CASSDDRVWEGEQFF
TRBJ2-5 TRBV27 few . TGTGCCAGCACCCTGGGCCCGCAAGAGACCCAGTACTTC CASTLGPQETQYF
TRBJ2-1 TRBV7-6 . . TGTGCCAGCAGCTTAGTCGCGACTAAAGTCAATGAGCAGTTCTTC CASSLVATKVNEQFF
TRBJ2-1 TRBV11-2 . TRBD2 TGTGCCAGCAGCTCGGGACTAGCGGGAAACAAGCATAAGTTCTTC CASSSGLAGNKHKFF
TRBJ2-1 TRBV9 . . TGTGCCAGCAGCGTACTACGGATGGATCCGCAGTTCTTC CASSVLRMDPQFF
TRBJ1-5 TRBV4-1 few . TGCGCCAGCAGCCAACGCACAGGGAGCAATCAGCCCCAGCATTTT CASSQRTGSNQPQHF